This TCR beta chain was found in a study of Ad26.COV2.S vaccination and SARS-CoV-2 variants. Treatment noted: 19 received Ad26.COV2.S at low or high dose, single or two shots; 5 received placebo; per-sample allocation not given. The samples date from day 63 after the first vaccine or placebo injection. Wuhan-strain spike was delivered by a replication-incompetent Ad26 vector. V lost 6 bases, J lost 1 base, and 6 bases lay in between. Per germline, CDR1 SQVTM and CDR2 ANQGSEA. This CDR3 has 12 amino acids. Study-wide results and caveats: Non-spike TCR breadth showed similarity between vaccine and placebo recipients.

Method: immunoSEQ multiplex PCR; TCRdb's copy keeps in-frame clones and lacks some. The sample has roughly 680,000 clones, around 90% seen once; the top ten hold about 1.5%. As to this clone: Its antigen is undetermined.

The starting material was peripheral blood, obtained in a trial of Ad26.COV2.S vaccine versus placebo. The clonotype originates from a person aged 18-65 years who received the Ad26.COV2.S COVID-19 vaccine or a placebo. V is TRBV29-1 and J is TRBJ2-2; D is ambiguous. CDR3 DNA sequence: TGCAGCGTGACGGGGAACACCGGGGAGCTGTTTTTT. It encodes CSVTGNTGELFF.